This T cell receptor beta chain stems from a study of blood T cell repertoires in COVID-19. Study overall: Samples taken during acute and convalescent COVID-19 were collected in the United States, Italy and Spain.

With 4 bases clipped from V and 4 bases from J, the junction kept 4 bases outside the gene matches. Germline V gene sequence: CDR1 SGHRS, CDR2 YFSETQ. This CDR3 region has 14 residues. Data came from immunoSEQ multiplex PCR; TCRdb stores just in-frame clones and leaves some out. The sample holds 200,000 to 250,000 clones; about 90% are singletons and the top ten take around 2.8%. This clone was seen only a few times. Sequenced: peripheral blood. The sequence came from a woman aged 55-70 years with acute or convalescent COVID-19. The chain is built from TRBV5-1 and TRBJ2-2, with TRBD2 matching 7 bases. The CDR3 region is CASSASGSTGELFF. CDR3 coding DNA: TGCGCCAGCAGCGCTAGCGGATCCACCGGGGAGCTGTTTTTT.